This T cell receptor beta chain was sequenced for a study of human CD8 memory T cell subsets. The CDR3 spans 18 residues. Germline V CDR1 and CDR2: LNHDA, SQIVND (reference sequence). In each subset, RNA was taken from duplicate vials, each of about 140,000 sorted CD8+ T cells. Study-wide findings and caveats: Diversity, measured as normalized Shannon-Wiener diversity, was similarly high in stem-like memory and precursor exhausted T cells. Effector memory cells did not share this.

Investigators built TCR beta libraries using UMI-labeled 5' RACE. TCRdb reanalyzed the 5' RACE reads, giving one entry per CDR3 protein sequence and no DNA. This sample's clone table lists fewer than 20,000 distinct CDR3 sequences. On this clonotype itself: Its antigen is still unknown.

The chain recombines TRBV19 with TRBJ2-1; TCRdb gives TRBD2 as the D gene, but with no DNA this cannot be confirmed. This clonotype was sampled from a human donor in good health. Sequenced: CD8+ T cells from PBMCs. This CDR3 is CASSAVAASRSSYNEQFF. The entire variable domain, with the rest obtained from reference TRBV19 and TRBJ2-1, is as follows: DGGITQSPKYLFRKEGQNVTLSCEQNLNHDAMYWYRQDPGQGLRLIYYSQIVNDFQKGDIAEGYSVSREKKESFPLTVTSAQKNPTAFYLCASSAVAASRSSYNEQFFGPGTRLTVL.